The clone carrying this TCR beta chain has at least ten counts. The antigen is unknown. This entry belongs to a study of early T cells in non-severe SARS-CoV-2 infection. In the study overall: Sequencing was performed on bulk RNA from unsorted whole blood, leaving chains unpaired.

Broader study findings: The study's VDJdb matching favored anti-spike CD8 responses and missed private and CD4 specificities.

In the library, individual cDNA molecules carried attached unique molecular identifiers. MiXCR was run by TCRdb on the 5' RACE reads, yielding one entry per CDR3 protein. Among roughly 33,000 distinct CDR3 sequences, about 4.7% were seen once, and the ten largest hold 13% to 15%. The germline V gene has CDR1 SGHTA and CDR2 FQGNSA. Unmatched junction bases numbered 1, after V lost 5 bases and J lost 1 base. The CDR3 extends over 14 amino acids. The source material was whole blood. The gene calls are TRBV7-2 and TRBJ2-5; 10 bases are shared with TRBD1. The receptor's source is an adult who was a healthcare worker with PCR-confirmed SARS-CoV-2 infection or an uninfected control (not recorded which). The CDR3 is CASSRDRGQETQYF. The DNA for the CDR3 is TGTGCCAGCAGCCGGGACAGGGGCCAAGAGACCCAGTACTTC.